This passage covers 24 T cell receptor beta chains from one sample sequenced in a study of blood T cell repertoires in COVID-19. Generated by immunoSEQ multiplex PCR, the TCRdb table keeps only in-frame clones and is missing some. The profile shows 100,000 or so clones, 75% to 85% of them singletons. Sequenced material: peripheral blood. All receptors derive from a woman aged 65 to 85 with acute or convalescent COVID-19.

The chain has TRBV11-3 and TRBJ2-1, with 8 bases aligning to TRBD1. CDR1 and CDR2 (germline): SGHNT, YENEEA. The ends lost 3 bases at V and 4 bases at J; junction bases unmatched: 5. The CDR3 consists of 15 residues. CDR3 sequence reads: CASSLGTGPYNEQFF. The CDR3 nucleotides are TGTGCCAGCAGCTTGGGGACAGGCCCATACAATGAGCAGTTCTTC.

This clone was seen a handful of times. This rearrangement joins TRBV30 to TRBJ1-6; D perhaps matches TRBD1 (6 bases). The V end was cut by 5 bases, the J end by 8 bases, with 10 bases between. The CDR3 sequence is 12 residues long. Germline CDR1 reads GTSNPN; CDR2 reads SVGIG (reference sequence). The CDR3 loop is CAWQPGDSPLHF. The CDR3 DNA follows: TGTGCCTGGCAACCAGGGGATTCACCCCTCCACTTT.

This chain joins TRBV11-2 and TRBJ2-2; D possibly corresponds to TRBD1 (5 bases). V lost 2 bases and J lost 3, with 22 bases in between. CDR1 and CDR2 from the germline V gene are SGHAT and FQNNGV. This CDR3 spans 19 amino acids. The CDR3 sequence is CASSLSIWAGKAYTGELFF. The CDR3, as DNA: TGTGCCAGCAGCTTATCGATTTGGGCAGGGAAGGCCTACACCGGGGAGCTGTTTTTT.

The count of this clone is one. The chain carries TRBV7-8 and TRBJ2-7; possibly TRBD2 for D (5 bases). V was pared by 8 bases and J by 0 bases, with 17 bases between. The germline CDR1 and CDR2 sequences are SGHVS and FQNEAQ. The CDR3 has 15 residues. The CDR3 here is CASLQRGAASYEQYF. The CDR3 nucleotides are TGTGCCAGCCTCCAACGGGGTGCTGCCTCCTACGAGCAGTACTTC.

The chain uses TRBV19 and TRBJ1-5; no firm D call. The CDR3 runs 15 residues. V lost 3 bases and J lost 2, with 11 bases in between. The germline V gene has CDR1 LNHDA and CDR2 SQIVND (reference sequence). This chain's CDR3 is CASSIQRRGNQPQHF. The CDR3 DNA reads as TGTGCCAGTAGTATTCAACGGAGGGGCAATCAGCCCCAGCATTTT.

The chain combines TRBV5-4 with TRBJ2-2, with 10 bases fitting TRBD1. Trimming cost V 4 bases and J 4 bases; bases outside gene matches: 4. The CDR3 has 15 residues. The germline V gene encodes CDR1 SGHNT and CDR2 YYREEE (reference sequence). The DNA for the CDR3 is TGTGCCAGCAGCGCCGGGACAGGGGTCACCGGGGAGCTGTTTTTT. As protein: CASSAGTGVTGELFF.

The J gene is TRBJ2-3, the V gene TRBV29-1, with 7 bases matching TRBD2. The V gene's germline CDR1 is SQVTM and CDR2 ANQGSEA. The CDR3 covers 15 residues. The V and J ends lost 0 bases and 4 bases, in that order; junction bases with no gene match: 7. For the CDR3, the DNA is TGCAGCGTTGAAGAGGGGAAGCGGGATGCAGATACGCAGTATTTT. Protein product: CSVEEGKRDADTQYF.

The table lists this clone with a count of one. The chain links TRBV21-1 to TRBJ2-1; TRBD2 reflects the table's D call only, with no check against the DNA. TRBV21-1 is shown as a pseudogene. The CDR3 is 15 residues long. In DNA form, the CDR3 reads TGTGCCAGCAGCCCACGGGTTAACTCCTACAATGAGCAGTTCTTC. Translated: CASSPRVNSYNEQFF.

The chain is built from TRBV5-4 and TRBJ2-7; D gene uncertain. The germline CDR1 and CDR2 sequences are SGHNT and YYREEE (reference sequence). This CDR3 contains 12 residues. Trimming left V 0 bases short and J 7 bases short, with 8 bases between. The CDR3: CASSLDSPEQYF. CDR3 in DNA: TGTGCCAGCAGCTTGGACAGCCCAGAGCAGTACTTC.

The rearrangement links TRBV7-8 to TRBJ1-5, with unresolved D. The CDR3 extends over 16 amino acids. CDR1 is SGHVS and CDR2 is FQNEAQ in the germline V gene. Deletions cut 4 bases from V and 0 bases from J, with 13 bases between. CDR3 in DNA: TGTGCCAGCAGCTCCCGACCGGGTAATAGCAATCAGCCCCAGCATTTT. Protein: CASSSRPGNSNQPQHF.

This rearrangement joins TRBV7-2 to TRBJ1-2; D gene uncertain. Germline-derived CDR1 and CDR2 are SGHTA and FQGNSA. Trimming removed 4 bases from V and 6 bases from J, with 15 bases in between. The CDR3 is 14 amino acids. In DNA form, the CDR3 reads TGTGCCAGCAGCTGGTCCAGCGTCGGGGATGGCTACACCTTC. It translates to CASSWSSVGDGYTF.

The chain is built from TRBV5-1 and TRBJ2-2; maybe TRBD1 (6 bases). The germline V and J ends were trimmed by 6 bases and 1 base, with 16 bases remaining between them. CDR1 and CDR2 (germline): SGHRS, YFSETQ. This CDR3 has 16 residues. CDR3 bases: TGCGCCAGCATGCCTGGTGGGGGCCTGAACACCGGGGAGCTGTTTTTT. Amino acids: CASMPGGGLNTGELFF.

This clone turned up a few times. The rearrangement uses TRBV7-3 and TRBJ1-1; 7 bases are a match to TRBD1. Germline trimming cut 2 bases from V and 5 bases from J; bases unmatched to any gene: 8. Germline V gene lookup returns CDR1 SGHTA and CDR2 FQGTGA. This CDR3 is built from 15 residues. In DNA, the CDR3 is TGTGCCAGCAGCTTAGAAGGGACAGAGGTTACTGAAGCTTTCTTT. Translated, it gives CASSLEGTEVTEAFF.

This clone turned up a few times. J is TRBJ2-7 and V is TRBV6-1; 7 positions match TRBD1. This CDR3 is built from 14 residues. The germline V gene has CDR1 MNHNS and CDR2 SASEGT. V was pared by 2 bases and J by 6 bases, with 7 bases of the junction left unmatched. CDR3 in amino acids: CASSEMTGYGEQYF. CDR3 in DNA: TGTGCCAGCAGTGAAATGACAGGGTACGGCGAGCAGTACTTC.

V usage is TRBV7-3 and J usage is TRBJ1-1; TRBD1 aligns across 7 bases. This CDR3 contains 15 residues. CDR1 is SGHTA, CDR2 FQGTGA, per germline. The J segment lost 0 bases and the V segment lost 5 bases, leaving 6 bases of the junction unmatched. The CDR3 DNA reads as TGTGCCAGCAGCCCAACAGGGGCGATGAACACTGAAGCTTTCTTT. Translation: CASSPTGAMNTEAFF.

This sequence joins TRBV12-3 or TRBV12-4 and TRBJ2-2; unclear D gene. This CDR3 is 12 amino acids long. V lost 8 bases and J 5 bases, leaving 9 bases between the germline ends. The CDR3 here is CASALSTGELFF. The CDR3 bases are TGTGCCAGCGCCCTATCGACCGGGGAGCTGTTTTTT.

The V gene is TRBV19, the J gene TRBJ1-6, with 7 positions matching TRBD1. This CDR3 is built from 17 residues. The J segment lost 0 bases and the V segment lost 5 bases, leaving 7 bases of the junction unmatched. Germline-derived CDR1 and CDR2 are LNHDA and SQIVND (reference sequence). The CDR3 protein is CASSRTGRSSYNSPLHF. CDR3 nucleotides: TGTGCCAGTAGTCGGACAGGCAGGAGCTCCTATAATTCACCCCTCCACTTT. Together with reference TRBV19 and TRBJ1-6, the CDR3 gives the full variable domain: DGGITQSPKYLFRKEGQNVTLSCEQNLNHDAMYWYRQDPGQGLRLIYYSQIVNDFQKGDIAEGYSVSREKKESFPLTVTSAQKNPTAFYLCASSRTGRSSYNSPLHFGNGTRLTVT.

A note on this clone: Other nucleotide sequences from this sample produce the same CDR3. The chain employs TRBV18 and TRBJ1-1; 8 bases map to TRBD1. Germline V gene data show CDR1 as KGHSH and CDR2 as LQKENI. With 3 bases clipped from V and 0 bases from J, the junction kept 3 bases outside the gene matches. This CDR3 has 15 residues. CDR3 sequence (DNA): TGTGCCAGCTCACCCCTGGGACAGGTGAACACTGAAGCTTTCTTT. It encodes CASSPLGQVNTEAFF.

The rearrangement links TRBV4-1 to TRBJ2-3; 13 bases agree with TRBD2. The CDR3 has 19 residues. V was clipped by 1 base and J by 4 bases; unmatched bases: 11. Germline-derived CDR1 and CDR2 are MGHRA and YSYEKL. In nucleotides, the CDR3 is TGCGCCAGCAGCCAAGCCCAAGGGGGGACTAGCGGGAACGCAGATACGCAGTATTTT. This translates into CASSQAQGGTSGNADTQYF.

V gene TRBV5-1 combines with J gene TRBJ1-6; 8 nucleotides align to TRBD1. The germline gives CDR1 SGHRS, CDR2 YFSETQ. The CDR3 extends over 16 amino acids. V was pared by 0 bases and J by 7 bases, with 6 bases of the junction left unmatched. As DNA, the CDR3 is TGCGCCAGCAGCTTGGTCGGACAGGGCCGAAATTCACCCCTCCACTTT. Protein product: CASSLVGQGRNSPLHF.

The chain links TRBV19 to TRBJ1-5; D not certain. Germline lookup yields CDR1 LNHDA and CDR2 SQIVND (reference sequence). This CDR3 is built from 15 residues. The ends were cut back, 6 bases at V and 0 bases at J, with 12 bases in the middle. This chain's CDR3 is CASRLGGDSNQPQHF. The CDR3 nucleotides read TGTGCCAGTAGGCTTGGAGGCGATAGCAATCAGCCCCAGCATTTT.

V gene TRBV2 combines with J gene TRBJ1-3; 11 bases align to TRBD1. Germline V gene data show CDR1 as SNHLY and CDR2 as FYNNEI. The V segment lost 10 bases and the J segment 4 bases; nucleotides outside the gene matches: 9. There are 15 residues in the CDR3. CDR3 loop: CAKGGQGVAGNTIYF. CDR3 DNA: TGTGCCAAAGGGGGACAGGGGGTAGCCGGAAACACCATATATTTT.

This chain uses TRBV7-9 with TRBJ2-7, with 7 positions matching TRBD1. The germline V gene encodes CDR1 SEHNR and CDR2 FQNEAQ (reference sequence). J was trimmed by 5 bases and V by 0 bases; bases with no gene match: 1. The CDR3 length is 13 residues. CDR3 residues: CASSLATGNEQYF. The CDR3 nucleotides are TGTGCCAGCAGCTTAGCGACAGGGAACGAGCAGTACTTC.

This rearrangement joins TRBV6-1 to TRBJ2-7, with D hard to call. The CDR3 length is 15 residues. V shed 2 bases and J shed 1 base, with 12 bases lying between them. The germline V gene has CDR1 MNHNS and CDR2 SASEGT. CDR3 region: CASSETRSISYEQYF. The DNA for the CDR3 is TGTGCCAGCAGTGAAACGAGATCAATTTCCTACGAGCAGTACTTC.